This TCR beta chain came from a study of T cell responses to AZD1222 COVID-19 vaccine. Overall study results and limits: A rise in Spike-specific TCR breadth and depth followed two AZD1222 doses.

Germline-derived CDR1 and CDR2 are SNHLY and FYNNEI. The junction had 2 bases not matched to a gene; V was cut back by 2 bases and J by 7 bases. The CDR3 covers 13 residues. TCRdb keeps only in-frame clones here, not all; method: immunoSEQ multiplex PCR. Here the sample spans roughly 150,000 clones, 70% to 90% being singletons. Note on this clone: Its antigen is undetermined.

J is TRBJ2-1 and V is TRBV2; TRBD2 aligns across 7 bases. Here the sequenced sample was peripheral blood, taken on day 0 of AZD1222 vaccination. This clonotype was sampled from an adult in good health. In nucleotides, the CDR3 is TGTGCCAGCAGTGAACTAGCGGAGAATGAGCAGTTCTTC. This encodes CASSELAENEQFF.